The rows below give T cell receptor beta chains drawn from one sample of a study of OX40 agonist ivuxolimab in advanced cancers. Generated by immunoSEQ multiplex PCR, the TCRdb table keeps only in-frame clones and is missing some. Among tens of thousands of clones listed, 90% to 95% were seen once. The material sequenced was CD4+ or CD8+ T cells sorted from blood, taken in a trial of the OX40 agonist ivuxolimab. These receptors were taken from an adult with an advanced solid tumor such as melanoma, head and neck, liver or kidney cancer. CDR3s include the opening cysteine and the closing phenylalanine or tryptophan. The order of the fields is J gene, V gene, clone size, D gene, CDR3 DNA, CDR3 protein. A D gene is named only where the DNA matches it firmly. Expanded clones are given a class, and other clones once, few, many or no size at all.

>TRBJ2-3|TRBV5-5|NA|TRBD2
TGTGCCAGCAGCTCGGGACTAGCGGGGGGATACACTGATACGCAGTATTTT
CASSSGLAGGYTDTQYF
>TRBJ1-2|TRBV4-1|NA|NA
TGCGCCAGCAGCCAAACCCATGGGGAGGCGGGCTATGGCTACACCTTC
CASSQTHGEAGYGYTF
>TRBJ1-2|TRBV28|once|TRBD1
TGTGCCAGCCAGGGCAGGGGGCCTGGCTATGGCTACACCTTC
CASQGRGPGYGYTF
>TRBJ1-1|TRBV5-1|NA|NA
TGCGCCAGCAGCTCGGGGACGAGTTTGAACACTGAAGCTTTCTTT
CASSSGTSLNTEAFF
>TRBJ1-1|TRBV5-6|NA|NA
TGTGCCAGCAGCTTGGTACAGGGCATGAACACTGAAGCTTTCTTT
CASSLVQGMNTEAFF
>TRBJ2-1|TRBV7-3|NA|TRBD2
TGTGCCAGCAGTCCGGGACTAGCGTGGAATGAGCAGTTCTTC
CASSPGLAWNEQFF
>TRBJ2-7|TRBV2|NA|NA
TGTGCCAGCAGTGAAGATGGACCTCCCGCCTCCTACGAGCAGTACTTC
CASSEDGPPASYEQYF
>TRBJ1-3|TRBV2|NA|TRBD1
TGTGCCAGCTGGGCTGGGACAGGGGCACACACCATATATTTT
CASWAGTGAHTIYF
>TRBJ1-2|TRBV7-2|NA|NA
TGTGCCAGCAGAGGGACGGTCAACTATGGCTACACCTTC
CASRGTVNYGYTF
>TRBJ2-3|TRBV5-1|NA|NA
TGCGCCAGCAGCCTAGGACAGCACACAGATACGCAGTATTTT
CASSLGQHTDTQYF
>TRBJ2-3|TRBV6-6|NA|NA
TGTGCCAGCAGTAGGGGCCAGGGCGGTCCCACAGATACGCAGTATTTT
CASSRGQGGPTDTQYF
>TRBJ2-1|TRBV28|NA|TRBD2
TGTGCCAGCCTCCAGCGGGAGGGCCGGAATGAGCAGTTCTTC
CASLQREGRNEQFF
>TRBJ2-3|TRBV7-2|NA|NA
TGTGCCAGCAGCTTAGTGGCATCATTCACAGATACGCAGTATTTT
CASSLVASFTDTQYF
>TRBJ2-1|TRBV18|NA|TRBD2
TGTGCCAGCTCACCCCCGAGCGCGGGAGGCTCCTACAATGAGCAGTTCTTC
CASSPPSAGGSYNEQFF
>TRBJ2-3|TRBV25-1|NA|NA
TGTGCCAGCAGTGAATCGGAGGTAGCCGGATATACGCAGTATTTT
CASSESEVAGYTQYF
>TRBJ1-4|TRBV18|NA|NA
TGTGCCAGCTCACCAAGGAGCGTACGGGGGACTAATGAAAAACTGTTTTTT
CASSPRSVRGTNEKLFF
>TRBJ2-1|TRBV28|NA|TRBD2
TGTGCCAGTTCGACCGCTAGCGGGAATGACAATGAGCAGTTCTTC
CASSTASGNDNEQFF
>TRBJ2-1|TRBV28|once|NA
TGTGCCAGCAGTTTACCAGTCTACAATGAGCAGTTCTTC
CASSLPVYNEQFF
>TRBJ2-2|TRBV10-3|NA|NA
TGTGCCATGCAACAGGACACAGTGACGAACACCGGGGAGCTGTTTTTT
CAMQQDTVTNTGELFF
>TRBJ1-5|TRBV30|NA|TRBD1
TGTGCCTGGAGTGGACAGGGGAATCAGCCCCAGCATTTT
CAWSGQGNQPQHF
>TRBJ1-5|TRBV6-6|NA|NA
TGTGCCAGTAAGGACAGCGGTCAGCCCCAGCATTTT
CASKDSGQPQHF
>TRBJ1-5|TRBV7-8|NA|NA
TGTGCCAGCAGCCGGGTGGGGGGCAATCAGCCCCAGCATTTT
CASSRVGGNQPQHF
>TRBJ2-3|TRBV25-1|NA|TRBD2
TGTGCCAGCAGTGAATTACTAGCGGGCACAGATACGCAGTATTTT
CASSELLAGTDTQYF
>TRBJ1-4|TRBV2|NA|NA
TGTGCCAGCAGTGAGGGAGAGGAAAAACTGTTTTTT
CASSEGEEKLFF
>TRBJ2-1|TRBV19|NA|TRBD2
TGTGCCAGTAGTACTCCTTTAGCGGGAGAGGGGGATGAGCAGTTCTTC
CASSTPLAGEGDEQFF
>TRBJ2-2|TRBV10-3|NA|TRBD2
TGTGCCATCAGCGAAGGACTAGCTAACACCGGGGAGCTGTTTTTT
CAISEGLANTGELFF
>TRBJ2-2|TRBV7-9|NA|TRBD2
TGTGCCAGCAGCGGGACTAGCGGGGCCACCGGGGAGCTGTTTTTT
CASSGTSGATGELFF
>TRBJ2-3|TRBV7-2|NA|NA
TGTGCCAGCAGCTTACCCCCCCTCGCGGATACGCAGTATTTT
CASSLPPLADTQYF
>TRBJ1-2|TRBV11-2|NA|NA
TGTGCCAGCAGCTCCGAGGGTCTTGGCTACACCTTC
CASSSEGLGYTF
>TRBJ1-1|TRBV6-6|NA|NA
TGTGCCAGCAGTTACCCTACCCGGGACGGTGAAGCTTTCTTT
CASSYPTRDGEAFF
>TRBJ2-4|TRBV9|NA|NA
TGTGCCAGCAGCGTAACCGGGACACTCAAAAACATTCAGTACTTC
CASSVTGTLKNIQYF
>TRBJ1-1|TRBV28|NA|TRBD1
TGTGCCAGCACCCCGCCCGGGACAGGGGTTTCTGAAGCTTTCTTT
CASTPPGTGVSEAFF
>TRBJ2-5|TRBV9|once|TRBD2
TGTGCCAGCAGCTTGGGGGGGTCCCAGTACTTC
CASSLGGSQYF
>TRBJ2-7|TRBV27|NA|NA
TGTGCCAGCAGTTCAGCGCAAAATATGTACGAGCAGTACTTC
CASSSAQNMYEQYF
>TRBJ2-1|TRBV29-1|NA|NA
TGCAGCGTTGAAAGGGCCCCCGGCGAAAATGAGCAGTTCTTC
CSVERAPGENEQFF
>TRBJ1-2|TRBV28|NA|TRBD1
TGTGCCAGCAGTTCCCCGAGGGGACAGTATAACTATGGCTACACCTTC
CASSSPRGQYNYGYTF
>TRBJ1-1|TRBV4-1|NA|NA
TGCGCCAGCAGCCAAGACCACAGAGGATGGAACACTGAAGCTTTCTTT
CASSQDHRGWNTEAFF
>TRBJ2-5|TRBV7-9|NA|NA
TGTGCCAGCAGCAGCCGGGACAACCAAGAGACCCAGTACTTC
CASSSRDNQETQYF